These 24 T cell receptor beta chains share one sample of origin, sequenced in a study of beta chain features in type 1 diabetes. The investigators reverse transcribed all of the isolated RNA, so they sequenced expressed TCRB transcripts. Produced via immunoSEQ multiplex PCR; TCRdb's table is partial and in-frame only. The data contain roughly 230,000 clones, 9.6% of them singletons. The specimen was naive CD4+ T cells from blood. These receptors all stem from a woman aged 18-29 years in good health.

This clone was counted a few times. This sequence joins TRBV6-5 and TRBJ2-1; TRBD1 might be the D (5 bases). The V gene's germline CDR1 is MNHEY and CDR2 SVGAGI. CDR3 length: 15 amino acids. V lost 1 base and J 1 base, leaving 8 bases between the germline ends. The chain's CDR3 is CASSYLTASYNEQFF. As DNA, the CDR3 is TGTGCCAGCAGTTACTTGACAGCGTCCTACAATGAGCAGTTCTTC.

This clone was seen only a few times. The chain has TRBV27 and TRBJ2-3; 8 nucleotides match TRBD1. Per germline, CDR1 MNHEY and CDR2 SMNVEV (reference sequence). The CDR3 is 17 residues long. V gave up 6 bases and J gave up 2 bases; unmatched junction bases: 13. The CDR3 region is CASSFTRGPIVTDTQYF. CDR3 bases: TGTGCCAGCAGCTTCACCAGGGGGCCGATAGTCACAGATACGCAGTATTTT.

This clone was seen a handful of times. CDR3 nucleotides: TGTGCCAGTAGGGCCGGAGAGTGGGGCACTCCTTACAATGAGCAGTTCTTC. It translates to CASRAGEWGTPYNEQFF. The J gene is TRBJ2-1, the V gene TRBV19, with D perhaps TRBD1 (5 bases). CDR1 and CDR2 from the germline V gene are LNHDA and SQIVND (reference sequence). The CDR3 contains 17 residues. V lost 6 bases to trimming and J lost 4 bases, with 22 bases between them.

J is TRBJ2-7 and V is TRBV4-1; a possible D gene is TRBD2 (7 bases). The germline V gene encodes CDR1 MGHRA and CDR2 YSYEKL. CDR3 length: 17 amino acids. V was clipped by 10 bases and J by 0 bases, with 25 bases between them. The CDR3 DNA follows: TGCGCCACCCGAACTTTCGAGGGGGGGACGAGCTCCTACGAGCAGTACTTC. Translated, it gives CATRTFEGGTSSYEQYF.

This chain joins TRBV6-1 and TRBJ2-1, with D possibly matching TRBD2 (6 bases). V was trimmed by 5 bases and J by 5 bases, leaving 10 bases between them. Germline V lookup: CDR1 MNHNS, CDR2 SASEGT. This CDR3 is built from 13 residues. The CDR3 sequence: CASSPGTHNEQFF. The CDR3 nucleotides read TGTGCCAGCAGTCCCGGGACTCACAATGAGCAGTTCTTC.

V is TRBV28 and J is TRBJ1-1; D possibly corresponds to TRBD1 (6 bases). The germline V and J ends were trimmed by 2 bases and 3 bases, with 10 bases remaining between them. The CDR3 runs 14 residues. The germline gives CDR1 MDHEN, CDR2 SYDVKM. The CDR3 sequence is CASSLHTGYTEAFF. Here the CDR3 DNA reads TGTGCCAGCAGTTTACACACAGGGTACACTGAAGCTTTCTTT.

This clone has more than one count but fewer than ten. Compared with germline, one end of the junction differs, possibly owing to a read error. The chain combines TRBV30 with TRBJ1-2; possibly TRBD1 for D (5 bases). The length of the CDR3 is 9 residues. The germline V gene has CDR1 GTSNPN and CDR2 SVGIG (reference sequence). CDR3 sequence: CAWREGLLF. DNA for the CDR3: TGTGCCTGGAGGGAGGGACTCCTATTC.

This clone was picked up a small number of times. The V gene is TRBV5-6, the J gene TRBJ2-1; 9 bases map to TRBD2. Germline V CDR1 and CDR2: SGHDT, YYEEEE. The CDR3 loop spans 16 amino acids. Trimming at V came to 0 bases and at J to 9 bases, leaving 10 bases not matched to a gene. CDR3 protein: CASSLGAGGPFLEQFF. DNA for the CDR3: TGTGCCAGCAGCTTGGGGGCGGGAGGGCCTTTTCTTGAGCAGTTCTTC.

Only a few counts were recorded for this clone. Written as DNA, the CDR3 is TGTGCCAGTAACGTTTTAGGCGGGAGCACAGATACGCAGTATTTT. This gives the protein CASNVLGGSTDTQYF. The rearrangement joins TRBV19 to TRBJ2-3; a possible D gene is TRBD2 (5 bases). Germline lookup yields CDR1 LNHDA and CDR2 SQIVND (reference sequence). Trimming took off 7 bases at V and 0 bases at J, with 14 bases between the two ends. CDR3 length equals 15 residues.

The rearrangement uses TRBV5-6 and TRBJ2-7; maybe TRBD2 (7 bases). The CDR3 is made up of 14 amino acids. Per the germline V gene, CDR1 is SGHDT and CDR2 is YYEEEE. V shed 2 bases and J shed 6 bases, with 15 bases lying between them. The CDR3 is CASSFVRGAGEQYF. For the CDR3, the DNA is TGTGCCAGCAGCTTTGTTCGGGGGGCTGGCGAGCAGTACTTC.

The CDR3 loop is CASSYSTTGTYGYTF. The CDR3 DNA reads as TGTGCCAGCAGTTACTCGACCACAGGGACCTATGGCTACACCTTC. The chain couples TRBV6-5 to TRBJ1-2; D perhaps matches TRBD1 (6 bases). The V and J ends lost 0 bases and 4 bases respectively, with 12 bases between them. The CDR3 runs to 15 residues. Germline V lookup: CDR1 MNHEY, CDR2 SVGAGI.

This clone was detected only a few times. The chain employs TRBV30 and TRBJ1-5; a possible D gene is TRBD1 (5 bases). The CDR3 totals 15 residues. Trimming took 2 bases from V and 4 from J, leaving 15 bases between them. CDR1 and CDR2 (germline): GTSNPN, SVGIG (reference sequence). CDR3 protein: CAWSSVSGRNQPQHF. CDR3 sequence (DNA): TGTGCCTGGAGTTCCGTTTCAGGGCGGAATCAGCCCCAGCATTTT.

The V gene is TRBV5-6, the J gene TRBJ1-1; D remains unclear. Germline V gene data show CDR1 as SGHDT and CDR2 as YYEEEE. The ends were cut back, 5 bases at V and 1 base at J, with 15 bases in the middle. The CDR3 has 15 residues. The CDR3 bases are TGTGCCAGCAGTTATCCGGGGAGGAGGAACACTGAAGCTTTCTTT. Residues: CASSYPGRRNTEAFF.

This clone occurred a few times. The chain joins TRBV7-2 to TRBJ2-6, with unresolved D. The germline gives CDR1 SGHTA, CDR2 FQGNSA. V was pared by 3 bases and J by 1 base, with 4 bases between. This CDR3 has 14 amino acids. For the CDR3, the DNA is TGTGCCAGCAGCTTGACATCTGGGGCCAACGTCCTGACTTTC. Its translation: CASSLTSGANVLTF. Together with reference TRBV7-2 and TRBJ2-6, the CDR3 gives the full variable domain: GAGVSQSPSNKVTEKGKDVELRCDPISGHTALYWYRQSLGQGLEFLIYFQGNSAPDKSGLPSDRFSAERTGGSVSTLTIQRTQQEDSAVYLCASSLTSGANVLTFGAGSRLTVL.

The chain joins TRBV5-1 to TRBJ2-7; 7 bases match TRBD2. The V gene end was trimmed by 0 bases and the J gene end by 3 bases; junction bases not matched to a gene: 6. CDR1 is SGHRS and CDR2 is YFSETQ in the germline V gene. The CDR3 spans 15 residues. CDR3 loop: CASSLVRGGNYEQYF. In nucleotides, the CDR3 is TGCGCCAGCAGCTTGGTCCGGGGAGGGAACTACGAGCAGTACTTC. The variable domain in full, completed from reference TRBV5-1 and TRBJ2-7, reads KAGVTQTPRYLIKTRGQQVTLSCSPISGHRSVSWYQQTPGQGLQFLFEYFSETQRNKGNFPGRFSGRQFSNSRSEMNVSTLELGDSALYLCASSLVRGGNYEQYFGPGTRLTVT.

This clone was recorded many times. The chain couples TRBV28 to TRBJ2-2; D is uncertain. V gave up 4 bases and J gave up 6 bases, with 9 bases separating them. The CDR3 covers 13 residues. Germline V lookup: CDR1 MDHEN, CDR2 SYDVKM. This CDR3 reads CASSSLPSGELFF. The CDR3 bases are TGTGCCAGCAGTTCTCTCCCTTCCGGGGAGCTGTTTTTT.

The V and J genes are TRBV4-1 and TRBJ2-1; 15 bases fit TRBD2. Trimming cost V 0 bases and J 8 bases; bases outside gene matches: 11. This CDR3 spans 19 amino acids. Germline CDR1 MGHRA, CDR2 YSYEKL. CDR3 bases: TGCGCCAGCAGCCAAGACCCCGGACTAGCGGGGGGGCCAGGCTATGAGCAGTTCTTC. Protein sequence: CASSQDPGLAGGPGYEQFF.

This clone has a handful of counts. V and J are TRBV2 and TRBJ1-5; TRBD1 aligns across 7 bases. The CDR3 is 15 amino acids. Germline CDR1 SNHLY, CDR2 FYNNEI. V lost 6 bases, J lost 0 bases, and 5 bases stayed unmatched. The CDR3 DNA sequence: TGTGCCAGCAGGAGGGACAGCCATAGCAATCAGCCCCAGCATTTT. It is translated as CASRRDSHSNQPQHF.

This clone was detected a few times. The V call is TRBV27, the J call TRBJ2-2; TRBD1 agrees at 8 bases. CDR1 and CDR2 (germline): MNHEY, SMNVEV (reference sequence). V lost 3 bases to trimming and J lost 6 bases; unmatched junction nucleotides: 9. The CDR3 totals 16 residues. The CDR3 region has the DNA TGTGCCAGCAGTTTCATCCAGGGGGCTGGGGCCGGGGAGCTGTTTTTT. Protein sequence: CASSFIQGAGAGELFF.

J is TRBJ1-5 and V is TRBV5-1; D remains ambiguous. Trimming cost V 0 bases and J 0 bases, with 7 bases left between them. The CDR3 consists of 15 residues. Per the germline V gene, CDR1 is SGHRS and CDR2 is YFSETQ. CDR3 DNA: TGCGCCAGCAGCTTGGCAGGTAATAGCAATCAGCCCCAGCATTTT. This codes for CASSLAGNSNQPQHF.

This clone was seen at least ten times. The V gene is TRBV7-2, the J gene TRBJ2-1; D is possibly TRBD2 (6 bases). V lost 4 bases and J 9 bases, leaving 10 bases between the germline ends. Germline V gives CDR1 SGHTA, CDR2 FQGNSA. The CDR3 covers 12 residues. The chain's CDR3 is CASSSPTSEQFF. As DNA, the CDR3 is TGTGCCAGCAGCTCCCCGACTAGTGAGCAGTTCTTC.

This clone was counted between two and nine times. This chain joins TRBV4-2 and TRBJ2-7, with TRBD2 identical over 7 bases. CDR1 and CDR2 from the germline V gene are LGHNA and YNFKEQ. The CDR3 is made up of 16 amino acids. Germline trimming cut 1 base from V and 7 bases from J; bases unmatched to any gene: 13. The CDR3 region has the DNA TGTGCCAGCAGCCAAGCTACGGGGGGTTCCGCCCAGGAGCAGTACTTC. Translation gives CASSQATGGSAQEQYF.

J is TRBJ2-3 and V is TRBV6-1; tentative D call: TRBD2 (5 bases). V was cut by 4 bases and J by 1 base, with 9 bases left in between. The CDR3 is 14 residues long. Looked up from germline, CDR1 is MNHNS and CDR2 is SASEGT. This CDR3 reads CASSGRRRTDTQYF. Here the CDR3 DNA reads TGTGCCAGCAGTGGGAGGCGTCGCACAGATACGCAGTATTTT.

V usage is TRBV2 and J usage is TRBJ2-7; D remains ambiguous. The CDR3 is made up of 13 amino acids. Trimming pared 7 bases from V and 3 bases from J, leaving 13 bases between. Germline V lookup: CDR1 SNHLY, CDR2 FYNNEI. DNA for the CDR3: TGTGCCAGCATACGAGGAATTGACTACGAGCAGTACTTC. Translating it yields CASIRGIDYEQYF.